Reported below is one T cell receptor beta chain. Its matching antigen is unknown. The data were taken from a study of tumor and adjacent non-tumor tissue in lung cancer. Study as a whole: Patients comprised approximately eleven adenocarcinoma, a couple of squamous cell carcinoma and 1 small cell lung cancer. Study outcomes and limitations: In normal lung, the top 100 clones were significantly more dominant than in tumor. Patients with more diverse tumor TCRs had worse survival. Tumor tissue had significantly higher TCR diversity than normal lung.

No cell sorting was done before RNA was extracted from the tissue. Germline-derived CDR1 and CDR2 are SGHAT and FQNNGV. V dropped 1 base and J dropped 0 bases, with 8 bases sitting between them. The CDR3 totals 15 residues. Three rounds of nested PCR, following a modified ARM-PCR protocol, produced the TCRbeta library. MiXCR, run by TCRdb on the multiplex PCR reads, gives a single entry per CDR3 protein. The sample includes about 93,000 distinct CDR3 sequences, approximately 65% of them seen just once. The rearrangement uses TRBV11-2 and TRBJ2-3; D not certain. Sequenced material: lung tumor tissue. This clonotype originated in a man aged 60 to 75 with non-small cell lung cancer. CDR3 in amino acids: CASSLASSSTDTQYF. The CDR3 DNA sequence: TGTGCCAGCAGCTTAGCCTCCTCTAGCACAGATACGCAGTATTTT.